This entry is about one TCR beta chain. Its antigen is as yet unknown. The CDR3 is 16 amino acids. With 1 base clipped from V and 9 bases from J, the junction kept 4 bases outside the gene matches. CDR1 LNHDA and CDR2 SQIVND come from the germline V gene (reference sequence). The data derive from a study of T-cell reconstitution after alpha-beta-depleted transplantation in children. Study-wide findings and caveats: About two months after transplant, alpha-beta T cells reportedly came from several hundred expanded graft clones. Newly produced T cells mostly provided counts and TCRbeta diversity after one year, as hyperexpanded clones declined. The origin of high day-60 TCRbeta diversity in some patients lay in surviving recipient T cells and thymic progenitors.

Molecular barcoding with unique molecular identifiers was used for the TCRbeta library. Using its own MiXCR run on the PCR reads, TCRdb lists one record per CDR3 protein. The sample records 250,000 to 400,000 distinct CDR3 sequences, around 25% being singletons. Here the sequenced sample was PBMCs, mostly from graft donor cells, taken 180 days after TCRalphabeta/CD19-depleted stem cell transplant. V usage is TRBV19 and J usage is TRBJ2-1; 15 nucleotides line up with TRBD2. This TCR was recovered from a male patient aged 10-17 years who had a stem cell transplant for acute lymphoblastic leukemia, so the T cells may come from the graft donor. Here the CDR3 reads CASSIGTSGGASEQFF. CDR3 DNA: TGTGCCAGTAGTATAGGGACTAGCGGGGGGGCTAGTGAGCAGTTCTTC.